These 27 T cell receptor beta chains were sequenced from one sample in a study of control samples from healthy donors and cancer patients. TCRdb's copy holds only in-frame clones and misses some; the assay was immunoSEQ multiplex PCR. The sample includes tens of thousands of clones, more than 70% seen only once; the top ten take about 1.6%. Source material: PBMCs. These receptor sequences come from a man aged 35-49 years with colorectal cancer.

This clone is judged medium-sized. The chain combines TRBV6-2 or TRBV6-3 with TRBJ2-7; perhaps TRBD2 as D (5 bases). Trimming shortened V by 3 bases and J by 0 bases, and 12 bases separated the two germline ends. Germline V gene data show CDR1 as MNHEY and CDR2 as SVGEGT. This CDR3 contains 15 residues. The CDR3 sequence: CASSYEGGGSYEQYF. The CDR3 DNA reads TGTGCCAGCAGTTATGAGGGCGGAGGCTCCTACGAGCAGTACTTC.

The CDR3 bases are TGTGCCTGGAGTGGGGACTACCGCCGAGAGACCCAGTACTTC. Protein: CAWSGDYRRETQYF. The genes are TRBV30 and TRBJ2-5; 7 bases match TRBD2. Germline V CDR1 and CDR2: GTSNPN, SVGIG (reference sequence). This CDR3 region has 14 residues. V lost 1 base and J lost 4; bases outside the gene matches: 6.

The chain couples TRBV11-3 to TRBJ2-7, with 9 bases that match TRBD1. The CDR3 spans 16 residues. The trim removed 5 bases at V and 4 bases at J, leaving 12 bases unmatched. CDR1 and CDR2 (germline): SGHNT, YENEEA. DNA for the CDR3: TGTGCCAGCAGCGTGTTACCGGGACAGGGATATTACGAGCAGTACTTC. Amino acids: CASSVLPGQGYYEQYF.

This clone was seen more than once but under ten times. V usage is TRBV2 and J usage is TRBJ1-1, with unresolved D. The germline V gene encodes CDR1 SNHLY and CDR2 FYNNEI. This CDR3 region has 14 residues. V lost 1 base, J lost 3 bases, and 9 bases lay in between. The CDR3 spells CASSEGQTYTEAFF. The CDR3 DNA follows: TGTGCCAGCAGTGAAGGACAAACCTACACTGAAGCTTTCTTT.

The chain is built from TRBV18 and TRBJ2-5; no reliable D call. The CDR3 spans 12 residues. In germline, CDR1 is KGHSH, CDR2 LQKENI. Trimming left V 6 bases short and J 4 bases short, with 9 bases between. The CDR3 region has the DNA TGTGCCAGCTCGCTTAACCGAGAGACCCAGTACTTC. It specifies CASSLNRETQYF.

The V and J genes are TRBV4-1 and TRBJ1-2; maybe TRBD1 (5 bases). The V end lost 2 bases, the J end lost 5 bases, and 12 bases lay between the germline ends. The CDR3 is 14 amino acids. Germline loops: CDR1 MGHRA, CDR2 YSYEKL. The CDR3 nucleotides read TGCGCCAGCAGCCAAACAGGTCTAGGTTATGGCTACACCTTC. As protein: CASSQTGLGYGYTF.

In its sample, this clone was seen once. The J gene is TRBJ2-3, the V gene TRBV28; 7 nucleotides match TRBD1. Germline CDR1 reads MDHEN; CDR2 reads SYDVKM. This CDR3 is 15 amino acids long. Trimming at V came to 8 bases and at J to 11 bases, leaving 19 bases not matched to a gene. CDR3 sequence: CASLPWDSLKGRQYF. CDR3 bases: TGTGCCAGCCTCCCCTGGGACAGCCTGAAGGGTAGGCAGTATTTT.

The chain is built from TRBV14 and TRBJ2-1, with 14 nucleotides matching TRBD2. The CDR3 loop spans 16 amino acids. Germline V lookup: CDR1 SGHDN, CDR2 FVKESK. Trimming removed 4 bases from V and 6 bases from J; junction bases left unmatched: 5. For the CDR3, the DNA is TGTGCCAGCAGCCCACCCGGGACTAGCGGGAGCAATGAGCAGTTCTTC. Encoded protein: CASSPPGTSGSNEQFF.

The chain combines TRBV27 with TRBJ2-7, with 7 positions matching TRBD1. V lost 0 bases, J lost 3 bases, and 2 bases stayed unmatched. CDR3 length: 14 residues. Germline-derived CDR1 and CDR2 are MNHEY and SMNVEV (reference sequence). The CDR3 reads CASSLSRQGYEQYF. The CDR3 DNA is TGTGCCAGCAGTTTATCACGACAGGGCTACGAGCAGTACTTC.

This chain links TRBV5-4 with TRBJ2-1, with D perhaps matching TRBD1 (5 bases). The germline CDR1 and CDR2 sequences are SGHNT and YYREEE (reference sequence). V lost 3 bases and J lost 8, with 21 bases in between. The length of the CDR3 is 16 residues. In nucleotides, the CDR3 is TGTGCCAGCAGCTACCGGTTAGTACGCCAGGGCGATGAGCAGTTCTTC. Translating it yields CASSYRLVRQGDEQFF.

This clone was recorded once. CDR3 residues: CASSLAGSGNTIYF. The CDR3 coding sequence is TGTGCCAGCAGCCTAGCAGGGTCTGGAAACACCATATATTTT. The chain is built from TRBV3-1 (or the pseudogene TRBV3-2) and TRBJ1-3; perhaps TRBD1 as D (5 bases). Germline assignment: CDR1 LGHDT and CDR2 YNNKEL (reference sequence). The CDR3 runs 14 residues. V shed 4 bases and J shed 1 base, with 8 bases lying between them.

This sequence joins TRBV19 and TRBJ1-2, with TRBD1 as a possible D gene (5 bases). Germline V gene lookup returns CDR1 LNHDA and CDR2 SQIVND (reference sequence). The V gene lost 4 bases and the J gene lost 8 bases, with 14 bases spanning the gap. The CDR3 is made up of 13 amino acids. The CDR3 coding sequence is TGTGCCAGTAGTACAAGGACAAGGAGAGGCTACACCTTC. It codes for CASSTRTRRGYTF. The full variable domain, its missing parts supplied by reference TRBV19 and TRBJ1-2, is DGGITQSPKYLFRKEGQNVTLSCEQNLNHDAMYWYRQDPGQGLRLIYYSQIVNDFQKGDIAEGYSVSREKKESFPLTVTSAQKNPTAFYLCASSTRTRRGYTFGSGTRLTVV.

This chain connects TRBV28 to TRBJ1-2; the D gene is possibly TRBD1 (5 bases). V lost 4 bases and J 4 bases, leaving 10 bases between the germline ends. This CDR3 spans 13 amino acids. Germline V CDR1 and CDR2: MDHEN, SYDVKM. The CDR3 is CASSSTGVYGYTF. The CDR3 DNA reads TGTGCCAGCAGTTCAACAGGAGTCTATGGCTACACCTTC.

The chain recombines TRBV28 with TRBJ2-1; 8 positions match TRBD2. Germline CDR1 and CDR2: MDHEN and SYDVKM. The CDR3 runs 15 residues. The trim removed 6 bases at V and 5 bases at J, leaving 9 bases unmatched. The CDR3 DNA reads TGTGCCAGCAGCCCCCTAGCGGGTAACGACAATGAGCAGTTCTTC. Amino acids: CASSPLAGNDNEQFF.

The DNA for the CDR3 is TGTGCCAGCAGTTTCCTGGGACGGCAGGATCAGCCCCAGCATTTT. This sequence encodes CASSFLGRQDQPQHF. The rearrangement links TRBV28 to TRBJ1-5; maybe TRBD1 (5 bases). Germline loops: CDR1 MDHEN, CDR2 SYDVKM. This CDR3 is 15 amino acids long. The germline V and J ends were trimmed by 3 bases and 5 bases, with 14 bases remaining between them.

This chain uses TRBV7-8 with TRBJ2-1; D not certain. The CDR3 sequence is 13 residues long. V was shortened by 6 bases and J by 1 base, with 7 bases between the two germline ends. In germline, CDR1 is SGHVS, CDR2 FQNEAQ. The CDR3 DNA is TGTGCCAGCAGGGCGGATTCCTACAATGAGCAGTTCTTC. This encodes CASRADSYNEQFF.

The J gene is TRBJ1-5, the V gene TRBV7-8, with D possibly being TRBD1 (5 bases). The CDR3 length is 16 residues. Trimming took off 4 bases at V and 0 bases at J, with 13 bases between the two ends. Per the germline V gene, CDR1 is SGHVS and CDR2 is FQNEAQ. The CDR3 region is CASSSTRQYSNQPQHF. The CDR3, as DNA: TGTGCCAGCAGCTCGACTAGACAGTATAGCAATCAGCCCCAGCATTTT.

This clone was picked up one time. CDR3 coding DNA: TGCAGCGGTCTAGGGGGCAGGGCTGAAGCTTTCTTT. It codes for CSGLGGRAEAFF. The chain employs TRBV29-1 and TRBJ1-1; 7 nucleotides match TRBD1. Trimming took 7 bases from V and 6 from J; bases not matched to a gene: 8. Per germline, CDR1 SQVTM and CDR2 ANQGSEA. The CDR3 runs to 12 residues.

The chain carries TRBV9 and TRBJ2-1; 7 nucleotides line up with TRBD1. The CDR3 consists of 15 residues. Germline CDR1 reads SGDLS; CDR2 reads YYNGEE. Trimming at V came to 8 bases and at J to 4 bases, leaving 12 bases not matched to a gene. The CDR3 nucleotides read TGTGCCAGTTCAACTCGAGGGACAGCTTACAATGAGCAGTTCTTC. This translates into CASSTRGTAYNEQFF.

This chain connects TRBV4-2 to TRBJ2-1; TRBD2 matches at 11 bases. The CDR3 contains 16 residues. The trim removed 1 base at V and 4 bases at J, leaving 3 bases unmatched. CDR1 and CDR2 from the germline V gene are LGHNA and YNFKEQ. In DNA, the CDR3 is TGTGCCAGCAGCCAAGGCTGGACTAGCGGGTACAATGAGCAGTTCTTC. It encodes CASSQGWTSGYNEQFF.

V gene TRBV29-1 combines with J gene TRBJ1-4; possible D gene TRBD1, 5 bases. This CDR3 region has 13 residues. Germline values: CDR1 SQVTM, CDR2 ANQGSEA. V dropped 7 bases and J dropped 3 bases, with 12 bases sitting between them. In DNA, the CDR3 is TGCAGCGGCCTGGGGGAGGCTAATGAAAAACTGTTTTTT. Protein sequence: CSGLGEANEKLFF.

This clone was detected only once. The rearrangement links TRBV28 to TRBJ2-3, with D possibly being TRBD1 or TRBD2 (5 bases each). Germline CDR1 is MDHEN and CDR2 is SYDVKM. CDR3 length: 15 amino acids. V was pared by 4 bases and J by 4 bases, with 15 bases between. The CDR3 sequence: CASSSLRLGADTQYF. The CDR3 DNA is TGTGCCAGCAGTTCCCTCCGACTGGGGGCAGATACGCAGTATTTT.

The genes are TRBV9 and TRBJ2-7; D may be TRBD1 or TRBD2 (5 bases each). Germline loops: CDR1 SGDLS, CDR2 YYNGEE. The CDR3 spans 15 residues. Trimming shortened V by 0 bases and J by 3 bases, and 13 bases separated the two germline ends. The CDR3 coding sequence is TGTGCCAGCAGCGTAGGAGGGGTGTTAATCTACGAGCAGTACTTC. Translation: CASSVGGVLIYEQYF. Full variable domain (outside the CDR3, taken from reference TRBV9 and TRBJ2-7): DSGVTQTPKHLITATGQRVTLRCSPRSGDLSVYWYQQSLDQGLQFLIQYYNGEERAKGNILERFSAQQFPDLHSELNLSSLELGDSALYFCASSVGGVLIYEQYFGPGTRLTVT.

This clone showed up just once. The chain combines TRBV12-5 with TRBJ2-3, with a tentative D call TRBD2 (6 bases). Germline-derived CDR1 and CDR2 are LGHNT and FRNRAP. Trimming left V 3 bases short and J 1 base short, with 11 bases between. The CDR3 is made up of 15 amino acids. The CDR3 nucleotides are TGTGCTAGTGGTTTCGGCGGGACTGGCACAGATACGCAGTATTTT. It yields the protein CASGFGGTGTDTQYF.

The chain couples TRBV18 to TRBJ1-1, with D possibly TRBD1 on 5 matching bases. CDR1 KGHSH and CDR2 LQKENI come from the germline V gene. V shed 2 bases and J shed 1 base, with 5 bases lying between them. This CDR3 spans 13 amino acids. This CDR3 reads CASSPGQNTEAFF. For the CDR3, the DNA is TGTGCCAGCTCACCAGGACAGAACACTGAAGCTTTCTTT.

The V call is TRBV6-6, the J call TRBJ2-2; D may be TRBD1 or TRBD2 (5 bases each). Trimming removed 4 bases at V and 0 bases at J, with 9 bases between. The CDR3 has 15 amino acids. Germline CDR1 reads MNHNY; CDR2 reads SVGAGI (reference sequence). The CDR3, as DNA: TGTGCCAGCAGTTCCGGGACGGCGAACACCGGGGAGCTGTTTTTT. It is translated as CASSSGTANTGELFF.

This chain joins TRBV3-1 (or the pseudogene TRBV3-2) and TRBJ2-7; 8 nucleotides align to TRBD1. V trimming: 3 bases; J trimming: 4 bases; junction bases outside the gene matches: 5. CDR1 and CDR2 from the germline V gene are LGHDT and YNNKEL (reference sequence). The CDR3 has 14 amino acids. In nucleotides, the CDR3 is TGTGCCAGCAGCCAGCGACAGGGGTGGTACGAGCAGTACTTC. Protein product: CASSQRQGWYEQYF.